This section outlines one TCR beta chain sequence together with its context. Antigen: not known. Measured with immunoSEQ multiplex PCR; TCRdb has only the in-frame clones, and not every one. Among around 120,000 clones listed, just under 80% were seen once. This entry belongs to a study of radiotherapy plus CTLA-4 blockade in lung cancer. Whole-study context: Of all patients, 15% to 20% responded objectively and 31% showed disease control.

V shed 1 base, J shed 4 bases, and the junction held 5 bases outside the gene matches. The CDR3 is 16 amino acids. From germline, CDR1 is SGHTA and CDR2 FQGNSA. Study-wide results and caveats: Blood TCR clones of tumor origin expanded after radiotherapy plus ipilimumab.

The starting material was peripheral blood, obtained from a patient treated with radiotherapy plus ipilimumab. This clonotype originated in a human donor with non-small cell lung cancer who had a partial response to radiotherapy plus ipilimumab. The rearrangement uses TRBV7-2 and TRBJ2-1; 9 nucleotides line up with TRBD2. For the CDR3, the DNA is TGTGCCAGCAGCTTAGGACTAGCGGTGAGGTACAATGAGCAGTTCTTC. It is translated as CASSLGLAVRYNEQFF.